Following are 24 T cell receptor beta chains from one sample sequenced in a study of early T cells in non-severe SARS-CoV-2 infection. TCRdb re-analysed the 5' RACE reads in MiXCR, keeping a single row per CDR3 protein. The data contain 70,000 or so distinct CDR3 sequences, over 9% of them singletons. The sequenced material came from whole blood. These receptors were obtained from an adult who was a healthcare worker with PCR-confirmed SARS-CoV-2 infection or an uninfected control (not recorded which).

The V call is TRBV7-9, the J call TRBJ2-7; tentative D call: TRBD1 (6 bases). Trimming took off 7 bases at V and 1 base at J, with 17 bases between the two ends. The CDR3 covers 15 residues. CDR1 is SEHNR, CDR2 FQNEAQ, per germline (reference sequence). The CDR3 DNA sequence: TGTGCCAGCATCCTTACGGGGCAGGGGTCCTACGAGCAGTACTTC. Residues: CASILTGQGSYEQYF.

Only a few counts were recorded for this clonotype. The chain couples TRBV10-2 to TRBJ2-5, with D unresolved. Germline V gene sequence: CDR1 WSHSY, CDR2 SAAADI. The CDR3 extends over 15 amino acids. The germline V and J ends were trimmed by 6 bases and 3 bases, with 17 bases remaining between them. The CDR3 DNA is TGCGCCAGCAGAGATGGACCAGGTTGGGAAGAGACCCAGTACTTC. Residues: CASRDGPGWEETQYF.

This clonotype was observed at least ten times. The rearrangement joins TRBV28 to TRBJ2-2, with 13 bases aligning to TRBD2. This CDR3 has 16 amino acids. Losses at the gene ends were 4 bases for V and 6 bases for J; bases not matched to a gene: 5. Per the germline V gene, CDR1 is MDHEN and CDR2 is SYDVKM. DNA for the CDR3: TGTGCCAGCAGTTCCTGGACTAGCGGGAGTGCCGGGGAGCTGTTTTTT. The encoded protein is CASSSWTSGSAGELFF.

This clonotype appeared many times. This chain connects TRBV4-1 to TRBJ1-1, with TRBD1 matching 7 bases. The trim removed 4 bases at V and 7 bases at J, leaving 6 bases unmatched. The CDR3 sequence is 13 residues long. Germline lookup yields CDR1 MGHRA and CDR2 YSYEKL. The CDR3 loop is CASSLRGGSEAFF. The CDR3 DNA reads TGCGCCAGCAGCCTCCGAGGGGGCAGTGAAGCTTTCTTT.

This clonotype occurred a few times. The chain employs TRBV6-5 and TRBJ1-3; D gene unclear. Per germline, CDR1 MNHEY and CDR2 SVGAGI. CDR3 length: 16 residues. Trimming stripped 0 bases from V and 2 bases from J, with 11 bases between. The CDR3 bases are TGTGCCAGCAGTTACTCCCCGGGGATCCCTGGAAACACCATATATTTT. It encodes CASSYSPGIPGNTIYF.

This clonotype was detected many times. The genes are TRBV18 and TRBJ2-7; D unresolved. The CDR3 runs 12 residues. CDR1 is KGHSH, CDR2 LQKENI, per germline. Deletions cut 4 bases from V and 5 bases from J, with 9 bases between. The DNA of the CDR3 is TGTGCCAGCTCACTTCAATCCCACGAGCAGTACTTC. It translates to CASSLQSHEQYF.

This clonotype has a count of ten or more. The chain carries TRBV11-1 and TRBJ2-7; 10 nucleotides agree with TRBD2. There are 16 residues in the CDR3. Per germline, CDR1 SGHAT and CDR2 FQDESV (reference sequence). J was trimmed by 3 bases and V by 2 bases; bases with no gene match: 7. The CDR3 is CASSLTPTSGIYEQYF. CDR3 DNA sequence: TGTGCCAGCAGCTTAACCCCCACTAGCGGGATCTACGAGCAGTACTTC.

This clonotype was counted ten times or more. V gene TRBV5-4 combines with J gene TRBJ2-1; perhaps TRBD2 as D (6 bases). The CDR3 is made up of 16 amino acids. Trimming shortened V by 2 bases and J by 0 bases, and 12 bases separated the two germline ends. Germline V gives CDR1 SGHNT, CDR2 YYREEE (reference sequence). The CDR3 here is CASSFGGSISYNEQFF. CDR3 DNA: TGTGCCAGCAGCTTTGGAGGGAGTATCTCCTACAATGAGCAGTTCTTC.

This clonotype showed up many times. The chain is built from TRBV27 and TRBJ1-1; TRBD1 matches at 8 bases. Unmatched junction bases numbered 13, after V lost 7 bases and J lost 6 bases. This CDR3 spans 15 amino acids. Per germline, CDR1 MNHEY and CDR2 SMNVEV (reference sequence). CDR3 coding DNA: TGTGCCAGCACATCTCGGACAGGGTCCCCCTCTGAAGCTTTCTTT. This encodes CASTSRTGSPSEAFF.

This clonotype was seen only a few times. The chain has TRBV5-1 and TRBJ2-1; 12 nucleotides line up with TRBD1. V shed 3 bases, J shed 8 bases, and the junction held 3 bases outside the gene matches. The CDR3 consists of 14 residues. Germline V lookup: CDR1 SGHRS, CDR2 YFSETQ. CDR3 bases: TGCGCCAGCAGCTCAGGGACAGGGGGCGATGAGCAGTTCTTC. Amino acid sequence: CASSSGTGGDEQFF.

This chain joins TRBV20-1 and TRBJ2-7; TRBD2 matches 9 bases. Unmatched junction bases numbered 10, after V lost 0 bases and J lost 4 bases. Per germline, CDR1 DFQATT and CDR2 SNEGSKA (reference sequence). This CDR3 is 16 amino acids long. In nucleotides, the CDR3 is TGCAGTGCTAGAGATAGCGGGCGGGAGGGCCAATACGAGCAGTACTTC. Protein: CSARDSGREGQYEQYF.

J is TRBJ2-7 and V is TRBV30; 7 bases are shared with TRBD2. Germline V CDR1 and CDR2: GTSNPN, SVGIG (reference sequence). The V and J ends lost 2 bases and 1 base, in that order; junction bases with no gene match: 8. CDR3 length: 15 residues. In DNA form, the CDR3 reads TGTGCCTGGAGTCCTGGTTGGGGGGGTTCCTACGAGCAGTACTTC. Its protein is CAWSPGWGGSYEQYF.

V usage is TRBV28 and J usage is TRBJ2-7; 8 bases are a match to TRBD1. The CDR3 spans 13 residues. Germline assignment: CDR1 MDHEN and CDR2 SYDVKM. V lost 8 bases, J lost 0 bases, and 3 bases stayed unmatched. Here the CDR3 DNA reads TGTGCCAGCCGGACAGGGAGCTCCTACGAGCAGTACTTC. It specifies CASRTGSSYEQYF.

This clonotype appeared a few times. CDR3 sequence (DNA): TGTGCCAGCAGTCCCCGTTACACTGAAGCTTTCTTT. Translation gives CASSPRYTEAFF. The rearrangement joins TRBV2 to TRBJ1-1, with no clear D. V lost 5 bases to trimming and J lost 3 bases, with 7 bases between them. Looked up from germline, CDR1 is SNHLY and CDR2 is FYNNEI. The CDR3 is 12 amino acids.

The gene calls are TRBV3-1 and TRBJ2-5; 8 nucleotides match TRBD1. The V gene's germline CDR1 is LGHDT and CDR2 YNNKEL (reference sequence). This CDR3 region has 15 residues. Unmatched junction bases numbered 4, after V lost 1 base and J lost 3 bases. The DNA for the CDR3 is TGTGCCAGCAGCCAAGCGGGACAGGTGAAAGAGACCCAGTACTTC. Its translation: CASSQAGQVKETQYF.

The chain is built from TRBV16 and TRBJ2-1; D not certain. Trimming cost V 0 bases and J 0 bases, with 9 bases left between them. The CDR3 runs 16 residues. The germline V gene encodes CDR1 KGHSY and CDR2 FQNENV. CDR3: CASSQSWLSSYNEQFF. DNA for the CDR3: TGTGCCAGCAGCCAATCCTGGCTTTCCTCCTACAATGAGCAGTTCTTC.

This clonotype was recorded at least ten times. The J gene is TRBJ2-1, the V gene TRBV14; 10 bases are shared with TRBD2. V was clipped by 4 bases and J by 8 bases; unmatched bases: 11. CDR1 SGHDN and CDR2 FVKESK come from the germline V gene. This CDR3 spans 16 amino acids. As DNA, the CDR3 is TGTGCCAGCAGCCCATTAGGAATAGCGGGAGGACATGAGCAGTTCTTC. It codes for CASSPLGIAGGHEQFF.

This clonotype was recorded at least ten times. J is TRBJ1-2 and V is TRBV3-1; D gene uncertain. Germline loops: CDR1 LGHDT, CDR2 YNNKEL (reference sequence). This CDR3 is 13 amino acids long. V was cut by 0 bases and J by 8 bases, with 10 bases left in between. The CDR3 here is CASSQEPDTGYTF. In DNA form, the CDR3 reads TGTGCCAGCAGCCAAGAACCGGATACGGGCTACACCTTC.

This clonotype has a count of ten or more. The chain has TRBV3-1 and TRBJ1-3; D is perhaps TRBD1 (5 bases). Germline lookup yields CDR1 LGHDT and CDR2 YNNKEL (reference sequence). This CDR3 region has 15 residues. The V end lost 0 bases, the J end lost 7 bases, and 13 bases lay between the germline ends. The DNA of the CDR3 is TGTGCCAGCAGCCAAGATCGAGGGGCCTCGAACACCATATATTTT. Its protein is CASSQDRGASNTIYF.

This clonotype has a count of ten or more. V is TRBV25-1 and J is TRBJ2-1; 8 bases line up with TRBD2. The CDR3 runs 14 residues. Trimming removed 1 base from V and 8 bases from J; junction bases left unmatched: 4. In germline, CDR1 is MGHDK, CDR2 SYGVNS. CDR3 nucleotide sequence: TGTGCCAGCAGTGAATTATGGCGGGAGGATGAGCAGTTCTTC. Its protein is CASSELWREDEQFF.

V and J are TRBV29-1 and TRBJ2-3, with D unresolved. The CDR3 contains 11 residues. Trimming stripped 5 bases from V and 6 bases from J, with 9 bases between. Germline CDR1 is SQVTM and CDR2 is ANQGSEA. The CDR3 DNA follows: TGCAGCGTTTCACAGCGTGATACGCAGTATTTT. As protein: CSVSQRDTQYF.

The J gene is TRBJ2-3, the V gene TRBV6-2 or TRBV6-3, with TRBD1 matching over 7 bases. CDR3 length: 15 amino acids. Germline CDR1 MNHEY, CDR2 SVGEGT. The V gene end was trimmed by 2 bases and the J gene end by 10 bases; junction bases not matched to a gene: 12. CDR3 protein: CASSYRQGASSSQYF. The CDR3 DNA sequence: TGTGCCAGCAGTTACAGACAGGGCGCGTCTAGCTCGCAGTATTTT.

This clonotype was seen repeatedly, ten times or more. The chain recombines TRBV20-1 with TRBJ1-2; 7 bases fit TRBD1. This CDR3 region has 13 residues. Looked up from germline, CDR1 is DFQATT and CDR2 is SNEGSKA (reference sequence). V trimming: 3 bases; J trimming: 7 bases; junction bases outside the gene matches: 8. The CDR3 DNA follows: TGCAGTGCTAGCCCGACAGGGATTACTGGCTACACCTTC. Translation: CSASPTGITGYTF.

CDR3 DNA: TGTGCCAGCAGCTTAGGAGGCCGGGGGGCCAATGAGCAGTTCTTC. Translation: CASSLGGRGANEQFF. V usage is TRBV7-3 and J usage is TRBJ2-1, with D maybe TRBD2 (7 bases). Germline CDR1 SGHTA, CDR2 FQGTGA. Trimming stripped 2 bases from V and 6 bases from J, with 14 bases between. The CDR3 is 15 amino acids.